This T cell receptor (beta chain) originates from a study of OX40 agonist ivuxolimab in advanced cancers. Concerning the study at large: The costimulatory receptor OX40 (CD134) was targeted by ivuxolimab, a fully human IgG2 agonistic monoclonal antibody. Intravenous ivuxolimab was administered to patients every 2 weeks at six dose levels: 0.01, 0.1, 0.3, 1.5, 3 and 10 mg/kg. Among the roughly 50 dose-escalation patients, about 19 had hepatocellular carcinoma, 15 melanoma, 9 renal cell carcinoma and 9 head and neck cancer. In the dose-escalation cohort, approximately 83% of patients were male, and the mean age was around 60 years with a range of roughly 20 to 80. Prior anti-PD-1, anti-PD-L1 or anti-CTLA-4 therapy was permitted, and checkpoint inhibitors had been received by around 39% of dose-escalation patients. Partial responses were achieved by three dose-escalation patients, of whom one had hepatocellular carcinoma and two had cutaneous melanoma. Peripheral TCRbeta sequencing aimed to test whether ivuxolimab altered TCR sequence diversity and caused clonal T-cell expansion. The paper describes the monotherapy dose-escalation part (N of about 52 patients) of the phase I trial of ivuxolimab. Overall study outcomes, separate from this receptor: Partial responders in the 0.1-3.0 mg/kg groups had among the lowest normalized peripheral clonal expansion, especially among CD8+ T cells. Low levels of normalized T-cell clonal expansion were also seen in some patients who did not respond. At doses of 0.1 to 3.0 mg/kg, clonal expansion of both CD4+ and CD8+ T cells in blood was seen between baseline and week 6. The antigen specificity of the peripheral T cells that underwent clonal expansion was not determined. After ivuxolimab, CD8+ T cells had more expanded clones than CD4+ T cells on average.

There are 15 amino acids in the CDR3, from cysteine to phenylalanine inclusive. Just CDR3 DNA is preserved here, 45 bases in frame from base 1. Reading the germline V gene gives CDR1 MDHEN and CDR2 SYDVKM. Between the V and J ends, shortened by 5 bases and 4 bases respectively, the junction contains 12 bases. Concerning this clone: Its binding antigen is unknown. No qualities accompany the bases; no much larger clone lies one base away.

The trial excluded patients who had a history of autoimmune disease or who were on systemic immunosuppression. Peripheral blood for TCR sequencing was collected from all dose cohorts at baseline, on cycle 4 day 1, and on cycle 7 day 1. The samples were drawn from a first-in-human, open-label, multicenter phase I dose-escalation trial of ivuxolimab. Adults with locally advanced or metastatic head and neck squamous cell, hepatocellular, melanoma or renal cell carcinoma were enrolled in the trial. Before TCR sequencing, CD4+ and CD8+ T cells were separately sorted from peripheral blood. To sequence the TCRbeta CDR3 region, genomic DNA was isolated from the sorted cells. The immunoSEQ Assay was used to sequence the TCRbeta CDR3 regions. TCRdb took over this immuneACCESS table, retaining in-frame rearrangements with V and J assigned. Such tables are incomplete; in checked studies, under half of the missing clones stem from an unresolved V gene, and the remainder is unexplained. Recorded for this sample are some 98,000 clones; around 85% of them occurred a single time. Over 1.1% of the sample is taken by the ten largest.

This clonotype was sampled from an adult with an advanced solid tumor such as melanoma, head and neck, liver or kidney cancer. Here the sequenced sample was CD4+ or CD8+ T cells sorted from blood, taken in a trial of the OX40 agonist ivuxolimab. The rearrangement combines TRBV28 with TRBJ1-6; the D gene cannot be resolved reliably. The CDR3 protein: CASSNIGIYNSPLHF. The bases are TGTGCCAGCAGTAATATCGGGATTTATAATTCACCCCTCCACTTT.